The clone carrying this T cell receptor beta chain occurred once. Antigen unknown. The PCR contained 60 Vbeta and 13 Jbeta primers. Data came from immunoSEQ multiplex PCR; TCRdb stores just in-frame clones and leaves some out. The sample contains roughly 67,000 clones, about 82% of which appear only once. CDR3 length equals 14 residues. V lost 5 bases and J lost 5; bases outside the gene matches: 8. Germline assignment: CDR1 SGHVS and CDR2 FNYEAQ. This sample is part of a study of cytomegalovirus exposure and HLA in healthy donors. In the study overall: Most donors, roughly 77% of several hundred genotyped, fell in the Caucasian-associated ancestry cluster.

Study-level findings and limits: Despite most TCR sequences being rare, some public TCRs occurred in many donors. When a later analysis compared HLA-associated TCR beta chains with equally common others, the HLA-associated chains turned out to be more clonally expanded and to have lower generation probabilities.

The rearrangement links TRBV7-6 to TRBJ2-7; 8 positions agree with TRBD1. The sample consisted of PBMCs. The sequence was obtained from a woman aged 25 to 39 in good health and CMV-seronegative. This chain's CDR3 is CASSVTGERNEQYF. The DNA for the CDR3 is TGTGCCAGCAGCGTGACAGGGGAAAGGAACGAGCAGTACTTC.